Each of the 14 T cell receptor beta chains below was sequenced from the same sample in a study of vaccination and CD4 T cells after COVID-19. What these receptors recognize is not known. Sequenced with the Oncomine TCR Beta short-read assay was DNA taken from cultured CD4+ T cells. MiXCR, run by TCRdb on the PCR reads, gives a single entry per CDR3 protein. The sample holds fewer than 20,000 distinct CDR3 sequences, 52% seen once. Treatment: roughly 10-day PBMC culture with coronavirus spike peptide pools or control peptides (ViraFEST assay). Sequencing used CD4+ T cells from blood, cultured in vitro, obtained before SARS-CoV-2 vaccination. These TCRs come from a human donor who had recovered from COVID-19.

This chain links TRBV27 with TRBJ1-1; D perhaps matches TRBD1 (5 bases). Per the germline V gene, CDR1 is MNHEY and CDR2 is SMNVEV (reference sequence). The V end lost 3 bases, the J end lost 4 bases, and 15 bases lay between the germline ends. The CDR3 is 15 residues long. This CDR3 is CASSFRRDVGTEAFF. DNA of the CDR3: TGTGCCAGCAGTTTTCGGCGGGACGTGGGCACTGAAGCTTTCTTT.

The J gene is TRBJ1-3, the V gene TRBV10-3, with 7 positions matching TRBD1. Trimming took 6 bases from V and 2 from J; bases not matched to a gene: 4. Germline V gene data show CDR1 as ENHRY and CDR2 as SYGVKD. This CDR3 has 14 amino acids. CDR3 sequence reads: CAIRQGDTGNTIYF. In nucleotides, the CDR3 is TGTGCCATCAGGCAGGGGGATACTGGAAACACCATATATTTT.

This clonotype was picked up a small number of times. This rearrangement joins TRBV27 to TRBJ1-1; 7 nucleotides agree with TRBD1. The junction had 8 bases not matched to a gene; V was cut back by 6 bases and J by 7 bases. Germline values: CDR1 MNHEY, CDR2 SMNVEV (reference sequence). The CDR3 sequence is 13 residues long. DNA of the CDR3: TGTGCCAGCAGCCGAGACAGGGCTGGTGAAGCTTTCTTT. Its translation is CASSRDRAGEAFF.

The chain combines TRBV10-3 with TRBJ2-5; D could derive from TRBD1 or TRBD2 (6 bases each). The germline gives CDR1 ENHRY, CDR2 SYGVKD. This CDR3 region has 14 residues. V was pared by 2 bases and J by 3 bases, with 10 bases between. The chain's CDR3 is CAISEGGLEETQYF. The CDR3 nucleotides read TGTGCCATCAGTGAGGGGGGGCTGGAAGAGACCCAGTACTTC.

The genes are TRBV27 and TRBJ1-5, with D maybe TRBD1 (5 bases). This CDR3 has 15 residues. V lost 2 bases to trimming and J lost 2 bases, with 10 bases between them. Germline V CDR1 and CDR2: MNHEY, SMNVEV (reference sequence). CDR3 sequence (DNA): TGTGCCAGCAGTTTAGGGCAGGGTCGCAATCAGCCCCAGCATTTT. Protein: CASSLGQGRNQPQHF.

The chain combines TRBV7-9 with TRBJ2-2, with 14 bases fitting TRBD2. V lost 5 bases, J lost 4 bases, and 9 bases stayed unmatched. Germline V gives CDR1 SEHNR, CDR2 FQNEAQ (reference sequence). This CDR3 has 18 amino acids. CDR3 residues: CASSPGTSGRSGTGELFF. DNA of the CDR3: TGTGCCAGCAGCCCCGGGACTAGCGGGAGATCGGGCACCGGGGAGCTGTTTTTT.

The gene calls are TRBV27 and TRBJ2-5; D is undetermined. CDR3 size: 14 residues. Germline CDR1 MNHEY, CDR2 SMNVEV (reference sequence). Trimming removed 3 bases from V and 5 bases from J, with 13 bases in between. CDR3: CASSFSPGPETQYF. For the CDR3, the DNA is TGTGCCAGCAGTTTCTCCCCCGGTCCTGAGACCCAGTACTTC.

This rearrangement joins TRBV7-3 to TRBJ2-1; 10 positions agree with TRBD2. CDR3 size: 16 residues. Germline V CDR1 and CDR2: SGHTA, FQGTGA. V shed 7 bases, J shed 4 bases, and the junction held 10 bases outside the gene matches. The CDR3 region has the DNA TGTGCCAGCAACTCTACCGGACTAGCGGATTACAATGAGCAGTTCTTC. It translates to CASNSTGLADYNEQFF.

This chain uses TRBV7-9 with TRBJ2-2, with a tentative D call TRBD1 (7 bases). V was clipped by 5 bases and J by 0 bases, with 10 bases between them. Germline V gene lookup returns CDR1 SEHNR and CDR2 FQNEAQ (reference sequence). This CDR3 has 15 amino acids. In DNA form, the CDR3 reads TGTGCCAGCAGCCAGGGGGGACCGAACACCGGGGAGCTGTTTTTT. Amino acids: CASSQGGPNTGELFF.

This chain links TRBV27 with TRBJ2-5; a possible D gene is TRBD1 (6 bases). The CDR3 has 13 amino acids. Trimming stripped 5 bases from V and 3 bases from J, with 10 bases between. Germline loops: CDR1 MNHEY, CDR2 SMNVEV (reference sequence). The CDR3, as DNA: TGTGCCAGCAGTGGAGACAGGAAAGAGACCCAGTACTTC. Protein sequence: CASSGDRKETQYF.

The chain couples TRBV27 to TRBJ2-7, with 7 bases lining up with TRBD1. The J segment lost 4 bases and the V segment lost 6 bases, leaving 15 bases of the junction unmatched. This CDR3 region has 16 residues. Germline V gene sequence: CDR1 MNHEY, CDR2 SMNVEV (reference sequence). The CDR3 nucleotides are TGTGCCAGCAGCCCCTCGAGGGACAGATTTTATTACGAGCAGTACTTC. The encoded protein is CASSPSRDRFYYEQYF.

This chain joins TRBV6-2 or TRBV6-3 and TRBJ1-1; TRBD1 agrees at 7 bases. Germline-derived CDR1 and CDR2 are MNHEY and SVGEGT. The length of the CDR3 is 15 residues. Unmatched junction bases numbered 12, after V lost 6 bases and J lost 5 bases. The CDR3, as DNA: TGTGCCAGCAGGGCACAGGGGATTGAGGTGACTGAAGCTTTCTTT. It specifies CASRAQGIEVTEAFF.

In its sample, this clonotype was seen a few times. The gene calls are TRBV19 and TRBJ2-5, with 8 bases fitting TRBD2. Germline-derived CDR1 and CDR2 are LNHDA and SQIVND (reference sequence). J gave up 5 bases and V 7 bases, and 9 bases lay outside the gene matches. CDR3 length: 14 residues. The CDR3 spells CASTGGGHLETQYF. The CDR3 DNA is TGTGCCAGTACGGGCGGGGGGCATCTGGAGACCCAGTACTTC. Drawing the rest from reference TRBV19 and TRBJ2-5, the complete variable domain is DGGITQSPKYLFRKEGQNVTLSCEQNLNHDAMYWYRQDPGQGLRLIYYSQIVNDFQKGDIAEGYSVSREKKESFPLTVTSAQKNPTAFYLCASTGGGHLETQYFGPGTRLLVL.

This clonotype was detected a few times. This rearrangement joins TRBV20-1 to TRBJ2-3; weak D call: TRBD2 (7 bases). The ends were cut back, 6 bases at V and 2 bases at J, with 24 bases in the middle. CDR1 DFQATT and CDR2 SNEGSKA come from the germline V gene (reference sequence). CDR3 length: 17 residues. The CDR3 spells CSAKRGYRAGATDTQYF. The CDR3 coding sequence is TGCAGTGCCAAGCGTGGATACAGGGCGGGGGCCACAGATACGCAGTATTTT.